This T cell receptor beta chain was sequenced during a study of T cells in Graves' hyperthyroidism and ophthalmopathy. It was RNA transcripts that yielded the amplified TCR beta CDR3 regions. Using the HTBI primer set, a first-round RT-PCR was run on the TCR CDR3. TCRdb called the multiplex PCR reads again in MiXCR, with one record for every CDR3 protein. The sample holds roughly 500,000 distinct CDR3 sequences; 46% are singletons and the top ten take over 15%. The study, taken as a whole, reports: Blood also contained most expanded thyroid clonotypes above 0.001.

Germline V gives CDR1 MGHRA, CDR2 YSYEKL. This CDR3 has 15 residues. V shed 0 bases and J 5 bases; nucleotides not matched to a gene: 7. This clonotype occurred many times. What it binds is not known. The chain uses TRBV4-1 and TRBJ2-7, with 7 bases that match TRBD2. The sequenced sample was peripheral blood or thyroid tissue (not recorded which). The sequence derives from an adult woman with Graves' disease, either hyperthyroidism or ophthalmopathy (not recorded which). DNA of the CDR3: TGCGCCAGCAGCCAAGATCGACTAGCTGGGGACGAGCAGTACTTC. It encodes CASSQDRLAGDEQYF.